This T cell receptor beta chain appears in the sequencing data of a study of blood T cell repertoires in COVID-19. Study context: The United States, Italy and Spain were the sources of the acute and convalescent COVID-19 samples. T cells, B-cell-depleted T cells, or PBMCs provided the cDNA or gDNA that served as material.

Measured with immunoSEQ multiplex PCR; TCRdb has only the in-frame clones, and not every one. The data show a few hundred thousand clones, with roughly 91% seen just once and just under 1% held by the top ten. The CDR3 is 13 amino acids. Trimming stripped 7 bases from V and 3 bases from J, with 10 bases between. The germline CDR1 and CDR2 sequences are MNHEY and SMNVEV (reference sequence). The chain employs TRBV27 and TRBJ2-1, with D maybe TRBD2 (5 bases). The receptor's source is a woman between 40 and 55 years old who had recovered from COVID-19. Sequencing was carried out using peripheral blood. This CDR3 is CASTTTSYNEQFF. As DNA, the CDR3 is TGTGCCAGCACCACCACTAGCTACAATGAGCAGTTCTTC.